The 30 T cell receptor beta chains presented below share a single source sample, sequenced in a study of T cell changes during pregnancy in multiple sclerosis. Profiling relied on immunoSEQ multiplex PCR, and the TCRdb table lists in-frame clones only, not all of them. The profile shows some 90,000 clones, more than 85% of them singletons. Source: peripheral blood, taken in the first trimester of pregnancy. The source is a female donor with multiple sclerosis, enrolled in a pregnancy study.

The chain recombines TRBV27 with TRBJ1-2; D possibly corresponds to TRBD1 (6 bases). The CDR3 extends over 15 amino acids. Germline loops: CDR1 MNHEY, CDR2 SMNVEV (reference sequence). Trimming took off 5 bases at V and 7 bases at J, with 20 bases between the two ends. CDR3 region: CASSPPPGTHFGYTF. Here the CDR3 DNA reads TGTGCCAGCAGTCCCCCGCCCGGGACACATTTTGGCTACACCTTC.

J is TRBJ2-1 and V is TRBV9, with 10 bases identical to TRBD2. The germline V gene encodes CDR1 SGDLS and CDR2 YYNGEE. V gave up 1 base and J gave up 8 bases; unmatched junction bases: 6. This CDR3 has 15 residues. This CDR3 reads CASSVLAGVGDEQFF. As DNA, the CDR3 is TGTGCCAGCAGCGTACTAGCGGGAGTTGGGGATGAGCAGTTCTTC. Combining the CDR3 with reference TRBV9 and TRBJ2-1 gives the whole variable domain DSGVTQTPKHLITATGQRVTLRCSPRSGDLSVYWYQQSLDQGLQFLIQYYNGEERAKGNILERFSAQQFPDLHSELNLSSLELGDSALYFCASSVLAGVGDEQFFGPGTRLTVL.

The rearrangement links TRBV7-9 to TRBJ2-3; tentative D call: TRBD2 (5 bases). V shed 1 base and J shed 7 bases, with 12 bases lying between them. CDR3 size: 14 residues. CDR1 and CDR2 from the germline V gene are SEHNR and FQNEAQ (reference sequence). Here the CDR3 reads CASSLVGGLYTQYF. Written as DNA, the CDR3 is TGTGCCAGCAGCTTAGTGGGCGGGCTCTATACGCAGTATTTT.

CDR3 in amino acids: CASSVGGAYGYTF. The CDR3 DNA reads as TGTGCCAGCAGCGTAGGGGGAGCCTATGGCTACACCTTC. The J gene is TRBJ1-2, the V gene TRBV9; D is unresolved. The V gene lost 0 bases and the J gene lost 4 bases, with 7 bases spanning the gap. The CDR3 loop spans 13 amino acids. Per germline, CDR1 SGDLS and CDR2 YYNGEE.

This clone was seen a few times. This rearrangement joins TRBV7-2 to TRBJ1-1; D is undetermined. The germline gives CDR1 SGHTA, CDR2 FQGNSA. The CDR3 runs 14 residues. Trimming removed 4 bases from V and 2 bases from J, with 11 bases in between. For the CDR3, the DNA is TGTGCCAGCAGCTCCCAGACTGGCAACACTGAAGCTTTCTTT. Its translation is CASSSQTGNTEAFF.

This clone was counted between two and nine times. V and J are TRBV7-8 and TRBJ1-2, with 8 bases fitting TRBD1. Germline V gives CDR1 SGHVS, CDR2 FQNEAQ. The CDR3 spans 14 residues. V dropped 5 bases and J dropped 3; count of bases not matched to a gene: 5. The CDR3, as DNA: TGTGCCAGCAGCCGACTGGGACAGGACTATGGCTACACCTTC. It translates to CASSRLGQDYGYTF.

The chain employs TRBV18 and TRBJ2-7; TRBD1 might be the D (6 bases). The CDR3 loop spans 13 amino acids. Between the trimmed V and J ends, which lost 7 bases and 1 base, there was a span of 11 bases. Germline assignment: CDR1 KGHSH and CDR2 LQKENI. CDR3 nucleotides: TGTGCCAGCTTACAGGGTGGATCCTACGAGCAGTACTTC. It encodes CASLQGGSYEQYF.

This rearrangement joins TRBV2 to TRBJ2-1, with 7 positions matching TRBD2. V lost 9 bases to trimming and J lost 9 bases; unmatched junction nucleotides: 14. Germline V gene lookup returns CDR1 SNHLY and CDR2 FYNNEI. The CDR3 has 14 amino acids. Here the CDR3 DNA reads TGTGCCAGTAAGCTAGCGGAGGGCTACGGTGAGCAGTTCTTC. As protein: CASKLAEGYGEQFF.

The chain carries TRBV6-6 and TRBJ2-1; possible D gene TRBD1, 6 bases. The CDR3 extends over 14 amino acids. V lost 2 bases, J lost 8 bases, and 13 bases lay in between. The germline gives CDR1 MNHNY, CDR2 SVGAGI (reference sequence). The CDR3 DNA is TGTGCCAGCAGTTACGGGGGCGGTGTTTATGAGCAGTTCTTC. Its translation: CASSYGGGVYEQFF.

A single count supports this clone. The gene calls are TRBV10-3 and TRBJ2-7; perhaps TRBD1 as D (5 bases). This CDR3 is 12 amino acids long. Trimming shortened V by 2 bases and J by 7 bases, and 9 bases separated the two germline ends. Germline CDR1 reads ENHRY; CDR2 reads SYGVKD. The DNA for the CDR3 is TGTGCCATCAGTGAGCTGGGGCGGGAGCAGTACTTC. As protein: CAISELGREQYF.

CDR3 nucleotide sequence: TGTGCCTGGAGACTACGGACAGGGAGCTACGAGCAGTACTTC. Translated, it gives CAWRLRTGSYEQYF. The chain links TRBV30 to TRBJ2-7; 8 bases match TRBD1. The J segment lost 3 bases and the V segment lost 3 bases, leaving 7 bases of the junction unmatched. The CDR3 has 14 amino acids. Germline CDR1 GTSNPN, CDR2 SVGIG (reference sequence).

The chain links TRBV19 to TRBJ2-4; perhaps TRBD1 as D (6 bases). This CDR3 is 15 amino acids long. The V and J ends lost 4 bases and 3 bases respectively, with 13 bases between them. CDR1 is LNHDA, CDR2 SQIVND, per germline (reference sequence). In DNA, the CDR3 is TGTGCCAGTAGTACAAACAGAGGGGGCAAAAACATTCAGTACTTC. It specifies CASSTNRGGKNIQYF. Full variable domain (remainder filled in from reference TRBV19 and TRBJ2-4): DGGITQSPKYLFRKEGQNVTLSCEQNLNHDAMYWYRQDPGQGLRLIYYSQIVNDFQKGDIAEGYSVSREKKESFPLTVTSAQKNPTAFYLCASSTNRGGKNIQYFGAGTRLSVL.

CDR3 in amino acids: CASSVSGGGANVLTF. In DNA, the CDR3 is TGTGCCAGCAGTGTTTCGGGGGGCGGGGCCAACGTCCTGACTTTC. The chain recombines TRBV6-1 with TRBJ2-6; a weak D match, TRBD2 (7 bases). V was shortened by 4 bases and J by 4 bases, with 11 bases between the two germline ends. Germline loops: CDR1 MNHNS, CDR2 SASEGT. The CDR3 loop spans 15 amino acids.

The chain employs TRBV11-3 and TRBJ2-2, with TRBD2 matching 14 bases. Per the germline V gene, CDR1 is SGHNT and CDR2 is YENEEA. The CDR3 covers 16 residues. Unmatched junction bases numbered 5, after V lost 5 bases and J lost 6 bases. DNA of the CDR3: TGTGCCAGCAGCGCGGGACTAGCGGGAGACGCCGGGGAGCTGTTTTTT. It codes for CASSAGLAGDAGELFF.

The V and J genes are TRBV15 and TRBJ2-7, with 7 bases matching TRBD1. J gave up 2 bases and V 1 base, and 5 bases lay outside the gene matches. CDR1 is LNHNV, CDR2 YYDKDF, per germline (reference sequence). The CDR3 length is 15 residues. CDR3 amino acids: CATSRAWDSPYEQYF. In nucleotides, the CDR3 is TGTGCCACCAGCAGAGCCTGGGACAGCCCCTACGAGCAGTACTTC.

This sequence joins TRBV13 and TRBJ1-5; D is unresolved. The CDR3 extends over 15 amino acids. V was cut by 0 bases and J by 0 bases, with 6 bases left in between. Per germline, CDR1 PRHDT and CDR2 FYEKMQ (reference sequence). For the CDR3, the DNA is TGTGCCAGCAGCTTAGGTAGAGGTAGCAATCAGCCCCAGCATTTT. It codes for CASSLGRGSNQPQHF.

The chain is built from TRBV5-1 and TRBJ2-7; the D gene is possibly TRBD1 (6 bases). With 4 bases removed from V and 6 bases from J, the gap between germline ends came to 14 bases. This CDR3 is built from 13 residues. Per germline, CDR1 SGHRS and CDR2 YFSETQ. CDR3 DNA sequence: TGCGCCAGCAGCCTCCTAGACAGGTCCGAGCAGTACTTC. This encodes CASSLLDRSEQYF. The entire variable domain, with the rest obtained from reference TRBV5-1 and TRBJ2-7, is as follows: KAGVTQTPRYLIKTRGQQVTLSCSPISGHRSVSWYQQTPGQGLQFLFEYFSETQRNKGNFPGRFSGRQFSNSRSEMNVSTLELGDSALYLCASSLLDRSEQYFGPGTRLTVT.

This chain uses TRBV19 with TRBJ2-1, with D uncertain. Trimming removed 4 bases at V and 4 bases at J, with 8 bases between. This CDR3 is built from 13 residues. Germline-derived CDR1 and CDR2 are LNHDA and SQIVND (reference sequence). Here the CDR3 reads CASSNEAYNEQFF. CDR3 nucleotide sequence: TGTGCCAGTAGTAACGAGGCTTACAATGAGCAGTTCTTC.

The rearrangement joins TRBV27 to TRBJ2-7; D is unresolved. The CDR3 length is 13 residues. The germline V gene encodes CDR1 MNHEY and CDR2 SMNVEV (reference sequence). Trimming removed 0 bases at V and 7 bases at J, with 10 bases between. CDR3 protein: CASSLSGVGEQYF. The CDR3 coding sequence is TGTGCCAGCAGTTTATCAGGCGTCGGGGAGCAGTACTTC.

As DNA, the CDR3 is TGCGCCAGCAGCTTGGAACAGGGGGCGGACTATGGCTACACCTTC. As protein: CASSLEQGADYGYTF. V and J are TRBV5-1 and TRBJ1-2; 9 bases line up with TRBD1. This CDR3 contains 15 residues. Trimming cost V 0 bases and J 3 bases; bases outside gene matches: 3. CDR1 and CDR2 from the germline V gene are SGHRS and YFSETQ. Full variable domain (missing parts from reference TRBV5-1 and TRBJ1-2): KAGVTQTPRYLIKTRGQQVTLSCSPISGHRSVSWYQQTPGQGLQFLFEYFSETQRNKGNFPGRFSGRQFSNSRSEMNVSTLELGDSALYLCASSLEQGADYGYTFGSGTRLTVV.

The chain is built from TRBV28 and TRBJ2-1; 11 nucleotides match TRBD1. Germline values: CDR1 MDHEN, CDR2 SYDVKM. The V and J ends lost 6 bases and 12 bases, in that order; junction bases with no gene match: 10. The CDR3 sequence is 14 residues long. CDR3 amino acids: CASRGMDRGRGQFF. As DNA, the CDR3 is TGTGCCAGCAGGGGGATGGACAGGGGGCGGGGGCAGTTCTTC.

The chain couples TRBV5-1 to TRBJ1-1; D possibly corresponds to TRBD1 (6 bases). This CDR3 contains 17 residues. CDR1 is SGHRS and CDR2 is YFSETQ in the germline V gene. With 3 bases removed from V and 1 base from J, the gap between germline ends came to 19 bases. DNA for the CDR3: TGCGCCAGCAGCTGGAGACGGGATGGGACACAGAACACTGAAGCTTTCTTT. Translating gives CASSWRRDGTQNTEAFF.

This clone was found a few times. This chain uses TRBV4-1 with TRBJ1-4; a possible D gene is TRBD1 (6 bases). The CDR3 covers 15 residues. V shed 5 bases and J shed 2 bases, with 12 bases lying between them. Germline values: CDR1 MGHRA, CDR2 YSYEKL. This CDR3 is CASSVQGATNEKLFF. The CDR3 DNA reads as TGCGCCAGCAGCGTACAGGGAGCCACTAATGAAAAACTGTTTTTT.

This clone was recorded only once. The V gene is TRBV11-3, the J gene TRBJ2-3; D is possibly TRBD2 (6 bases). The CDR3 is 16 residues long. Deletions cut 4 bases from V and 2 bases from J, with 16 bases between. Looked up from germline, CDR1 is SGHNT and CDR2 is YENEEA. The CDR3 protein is CASSSRRTGDTDTQYF. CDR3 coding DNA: TGTGCCAGCAGCTCTCGACGAACGGGGGACACAGATACGCAGTATTTT. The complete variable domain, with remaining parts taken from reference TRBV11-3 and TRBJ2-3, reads EAGVVQSPRYKIIEKKQPVAFWCNPISGHNTLYWYLQNLGQGPELLIRYENEEAVDDSQLPKDRFSAERLKGVDSTLKIQPAELGDSAVYLCASSSRRTGDTDTQYFGPGTRLTVL.

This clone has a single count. The CDR3 is CASRTGTGHGYTF. DNA of the CDR3: TGTGCCAGCAGAACTGGGACAGGCCACGGCTACACCTTC. The chain employs TRBV11-2 and TRBJ1-2; 8 nucleotides match TRBD1. Germline V lookup: CDR1 SGHAT, CDR2 FQNNGV. J gave up 8 bases and V 6 bases, and 8 bases lay outside the gene matches. This CDR3 comprises 13 residues.

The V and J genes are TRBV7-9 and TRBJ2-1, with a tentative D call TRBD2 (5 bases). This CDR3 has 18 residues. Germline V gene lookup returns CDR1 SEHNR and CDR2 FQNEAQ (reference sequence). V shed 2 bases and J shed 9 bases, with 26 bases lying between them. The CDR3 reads CASSLRSPGGRGPAEQFF. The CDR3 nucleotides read TGTGCCAGCAGCTTAAGATCCCCTGGTGGGAGAGGCCCAGCTGAGCAGTTCTTC.

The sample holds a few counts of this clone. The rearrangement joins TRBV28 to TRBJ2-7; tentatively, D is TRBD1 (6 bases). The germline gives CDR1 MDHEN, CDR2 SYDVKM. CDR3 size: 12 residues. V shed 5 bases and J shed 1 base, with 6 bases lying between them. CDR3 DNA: TGTGCCAGCAGTCAGGGGTCCTACGAGCAGTACTTC. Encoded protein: CASSQGSYEQYF.

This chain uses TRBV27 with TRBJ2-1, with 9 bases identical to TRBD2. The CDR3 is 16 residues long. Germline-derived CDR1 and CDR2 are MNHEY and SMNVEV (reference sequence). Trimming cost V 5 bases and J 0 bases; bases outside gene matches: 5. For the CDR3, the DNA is TGTGCCAGCAGTCTCTTTAGCGGGAGCTCCTACAATGAGCAGTTCTTC. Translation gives CASSLFSGSSYNEQFF.

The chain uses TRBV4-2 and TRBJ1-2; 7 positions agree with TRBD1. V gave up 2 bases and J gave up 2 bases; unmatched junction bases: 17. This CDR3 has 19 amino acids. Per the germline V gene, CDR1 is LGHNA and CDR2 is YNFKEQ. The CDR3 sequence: CASSQSGRGGSYTNYGYTF. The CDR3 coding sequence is TGTGCCAGCAGCCAAAGCGGGCGAGGGGGCTCTTATACCAACTATGGCTACACCTTC.

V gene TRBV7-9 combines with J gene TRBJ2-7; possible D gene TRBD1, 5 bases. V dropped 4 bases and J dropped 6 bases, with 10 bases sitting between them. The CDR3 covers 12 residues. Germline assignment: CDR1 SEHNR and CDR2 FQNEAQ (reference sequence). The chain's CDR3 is CASSSPGFEQYF. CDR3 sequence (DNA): TGTGCCAGCAGCTCCCCAGGGTTCGAGCAGTACTTC.